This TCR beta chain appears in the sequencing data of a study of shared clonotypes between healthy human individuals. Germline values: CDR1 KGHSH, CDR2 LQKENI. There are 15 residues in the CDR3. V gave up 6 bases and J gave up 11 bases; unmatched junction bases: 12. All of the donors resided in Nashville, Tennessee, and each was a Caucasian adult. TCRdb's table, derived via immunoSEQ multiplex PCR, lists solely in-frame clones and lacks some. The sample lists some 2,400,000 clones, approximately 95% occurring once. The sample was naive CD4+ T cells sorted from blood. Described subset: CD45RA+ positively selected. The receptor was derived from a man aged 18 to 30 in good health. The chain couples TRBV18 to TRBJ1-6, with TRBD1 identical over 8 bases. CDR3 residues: CASSLLGTGETPLHF. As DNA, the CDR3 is TGTGCCAGCTCTCTCCTGGGGACAGGTGAAACACCCCTCCACTTT. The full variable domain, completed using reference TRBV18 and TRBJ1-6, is NAGVMQNPRHLVRRRGQEARLRCSPMKGHSHVYWYRQLPEEGLKFMVYLQKENIIDESGMPKERFSAEFPKEGPSILRIQQVVRGDSAAYFCASSLLGTGETPLHFGNGTRLTVT.